This T cell receptor (beta chain) was documented in a study of human thymus T cells. Study results and caveats: Related studies noted strongly shared thymic repertoires across unrelated people.

Looked up from germline, CDR1 is SGHTS and CDR2 is YDEGEE. Trimming took 2 bases from V and 6 from J; bases not matched to a gene: 7. The CDR3 consists of 15 residues. In the case of this clone: The antigen is unknown.

Sequenced by immunoSEQ multiplex PCR; TCRdb stores in-frame clones only, minus some. The repertoire includes 86,000 or so clones, 90% to 98% of them detected once, and 0.025% to 0.04% sits in the top ten. Resections obtained during corrective heart surgery supplied the thymus tissue. Specimen: thymus tissue. The TCR sequence derives from a boy younger than two with a congenital heart defect but otherwise immunologically healthy. The V call is TRBV5-8, the J call TRBJ2-7, with TRBD2 identical over 11 bases. CDR3 DNA sequence: TGTGCCAGCAGCTTCCCGACTAGCGGGGAGGTCGAGCAGTACTTC. The encoded protein is CASSFPTSGEVEQYF.